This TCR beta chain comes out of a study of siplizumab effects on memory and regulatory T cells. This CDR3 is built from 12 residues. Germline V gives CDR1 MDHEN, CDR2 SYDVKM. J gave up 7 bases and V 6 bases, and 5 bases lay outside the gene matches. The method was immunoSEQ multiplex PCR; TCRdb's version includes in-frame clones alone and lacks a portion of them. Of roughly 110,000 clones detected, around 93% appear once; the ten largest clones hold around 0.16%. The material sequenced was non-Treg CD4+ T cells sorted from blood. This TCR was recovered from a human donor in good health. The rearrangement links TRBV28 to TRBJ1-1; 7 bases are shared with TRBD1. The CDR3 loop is CASSERTGEAFF. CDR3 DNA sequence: TGTGCCAGCAGCGAGCGGACAGGTGAAGCTTTCTTT.